Each of the 13 T cell receptor beta chains below was sequenced from the same sample in a study of blood T cell repertoires in COVID-19. Sequenced by immunoSEQ multiplex PCR; TCRdb stores in-frame clones only, minus some. The repertoire holds 52,000 or so clones, with over 70% as singletons. Material for sequencing was peripheral blood. These receptors were obtained from a human donor in a cohort sampled during active COVID-19.

The chain employs TRBV5-4 and TRBJ1-1, with TRBD1 as a possible D gene (6 bases). CDR1 and CDR2 from the germline V gene are SGHNT and YYREEE (reference sequence). This CDR3 spans 18 amino acids. V lost 3 bases and J 0 bases, leaving 21 bases between the germline ends. The CDR3 is CASSSRGSSFFMNTEAFF. The CDR3 region has the DNA TGTGCCAGCAGCTCCAGGGGTTCCTCCTTCTTCATGAACACTGAAGCTTTCTTT.

J is TRBJ2-7 and V is TRBV4-2, with 9 positions matching TRBD2. Trimming at V came to 4 bases and at J to 1 base, leaving 5 bases not matched to a gene. Germline assignment: CDR1 LGHNA and CDR2 YNFKEQ. CDR3 length equals 15 residues. The chain's CDR3 is CASSRRLAESYEQYF. CDR3 nucleotides: TGTGCCAGCAGCCGCCGACTAGCGGAGTCCTACGAGCAGTACTTC.

The V and J genes are TRBV7-9 and TRBJ1-2; 9 bases align to TRBD1. V trimming: 5 bases; J trimming: 2 bases; junction bases outside the gene matches: 6. Germline V lookup: CDR1 SEHNR, CDR2 FQNEAQ (reference sequence). The CDR3 has 15 amino acids. The CDR3: CASSPGTGRNYGYTF. The CDR3 DNA sequence: TGTGCCAGCAGCCCCGGGACAGGGCGAAACTATGGCTACACCTTC.

The chain employs TRBV12-3 or TRBV12-4 and TRBJ2-7; possibly TRBD1 for D (5 bases). The CDR3 spans 13 residues. V was shortened by 3 bases and J by 2 bases, with 8 bases between the two germline ends. The CDR3 protein is CASSLQGPYEQYF. DNA of the CDR3: TGTGCCAGCAGTTTGCAGGGCCCCTACGAGCAGTACTTC.

There are a few counts of this clone. J is TRBJ2-3 and V is TRBV6-5; the D gene is possibly TRBD2 (5 bases). V was cut by 4 bases and J by 8 bases, with 13 bases left in between. The CDR3 is 13 amino acids. Looked up from germline, CDR1 is MNHEY and CDR2 is SVGAGI. The CDR3 loop reads CASSSRGRVTQYF. DNA of the CDR3: TGTGCCAGCAGTTCTCGGGGTCGTGTTACGCAGTATTTT.

The chain recombines TRBV4-1 with TRBJ1-2, with 7 bases identical to TRBD1. This CDR3 region has 16 residues. V lost 0 bases and J lost 4; bases outside the gene matches: 8. Germline values: CDR1 MGHRA, CDR2 YSYEKL. The CDR3 region is CASSQDLSGGIYGYTF. CDR3 coding DNA: TGCGCCAGCAGCCAAGATCTTTCAGGGGGAATCTATGGCTACACCTTC.

This clone was recorded only once. The V call is TRBV6-5, the J call TRBJ2-7; possible D gene TRBD1, 5 bases. V dropped 4 bases and J dropped 1 base, with 17 bases sitting between them. CDR1 and CDR2 from the germline V gene are MNHEY and SVGAGI. The CDR3 has 16 residues. The CDR3 loop reads CASSSPSWTPSYEQYF. The CDR3, as DNA: TGTGCCAGCAGTTCCCCTTCTTGGACACCGTCCTACGAGCAGTACTTC.

The genes are TRBV19 and TRBJ1-5; TRBD1 agrees at 7 bases. The V and J ends lost 6 bases and 1 base, in that order; junction bases with no gene match: 12. CDR3 length: 17 residues. Germline values: CDR1 LNHDA, CDR2 SQIVND (reference sequence). The CDR3 DNA reads TGTGCCAGTAGCCCCCAGGGGGGTGATTTCAGCAATCAGCCCCAGCATTTT. Its protein product is CASSPQGGDFSNQPQHF. Variable domain in full (rest from reference TRBV19 and TRBJ1-5): DGGITQSPKYLFRKEGQNVTLSCEQNLNHDAMYWYRQDPGQGLRLIYYSQIVNDFQKGDIAEGYSVSREKKESFPLTVTSAQKNPTAFYLCASSPQGGDFSNQPQHFGDGTRLSIL.

The V and J genes are TRBV6-5 and TRBJ1-5; D remains unclear. CDR1 and CDR2 (germline): MNHEY, SVGAGI. CDR3 size: 14 residues. V lost 0 bases and J 1 base, leaving 4 bases between the germline ends. The CDR3 spells CASSYSVSNQPQHF. CDR3 DNA: TGTGCCAGCAGTTACTCCGTAAGCAATCAGCCCCAGCATTTT.

This clone was counted a single time. V is TRBV7-8 and J is TRBJ2-7, with TRBD2 as a possible D gene (6 bases). Trimming pared 5 bases from V and 2 bases from J, leaving 19 bases between. This CDR3 region has 16 residues. CDR1 and CDR2 (germline): SGHVS, FQNEAQ. The CDR3 region has the DNA TGTGCCAGCAGCCCTCCCGGGAGAGGGTCGACCTACGAGCAGTACTTC. Its protein product is CASSPPGRGSTYEQYF.

This chain connects TRBV5-4 to TRBJ2-2; TRBD2 matches 11 bases. Germline trimming cut 3 bases from V and 0 bases from J; bases unmatched to any gene: 7. Germline-derived CDR1 and CDR2 are SGHNT and YYREEE (reference sequence). This CDR3 is built from 18 residues. The CDR3 protein is CASSSPGLAATNTGELFF. CDR3 coding DNA: TGTGCCAGCAGCTCACCGGGACTAGCGGCCACGAACACCGGGGAGCTGTTTTTT.

This clone appeared a single time. This chain uses TRBV28 with TRBJ1-5; 8 nucleotides line up with TRBD1. Germline loops: CDR1 MDHEN, CDR2 SYDVKM. This CDR3 contains 14 residues. V shed 3 bases, J shed 7 bases, and the junction held 5 bases outside the gene matches. The CDR3: CASSFLGDRQPQHF. DNA of the CDR3: TGTGCCAGCAGTTTTCTGGGGGACAGGCAGCCCCAGCATTTT.

V is TRBV5-4 and J is TRBJ1-1; TRBD1 aligns across 9 bases. The CDR3 covers 15 residues. Per the germline V gene, CDR1 is SGHNT and CDR2 is YYREEE (reference sequence). Trimming removed 4 bases from V and 3 bases from J; junction bases left unmatched: 7. The CDR3 loop is CASSRKTGGDTEAFF. DNA for the CDR3: TGTGCCAGCAGCCGAAAAACAGGGGGCGACACTGAAGCTTTCTTT. The full variable domain, in which reference TRBV5-4 and TRBJ1-1 provide the parts outside the CDR3, is ETGVTQSPTHLIKTRGQQVTLRCSSQSGHNTVSWYQQALGQGPQFIFQYYREEENGRGNFPPRFSGLQFPNYSSELNVNALELDDSALYLCASSRKTGGDTEAFFGQGTRLTVV.